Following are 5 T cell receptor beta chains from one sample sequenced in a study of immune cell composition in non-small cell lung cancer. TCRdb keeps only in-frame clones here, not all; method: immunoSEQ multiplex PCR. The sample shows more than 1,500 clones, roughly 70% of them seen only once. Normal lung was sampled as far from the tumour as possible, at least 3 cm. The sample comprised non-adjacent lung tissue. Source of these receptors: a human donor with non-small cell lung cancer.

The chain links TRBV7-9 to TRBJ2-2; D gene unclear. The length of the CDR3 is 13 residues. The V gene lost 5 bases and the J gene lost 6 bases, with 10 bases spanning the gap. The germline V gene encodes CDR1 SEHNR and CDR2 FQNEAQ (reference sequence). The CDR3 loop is CASSRTAAGELFF. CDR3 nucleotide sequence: TGTGCCAGCAGCCGTACAGCTGCCGGGGAGCTGTTTTTT.

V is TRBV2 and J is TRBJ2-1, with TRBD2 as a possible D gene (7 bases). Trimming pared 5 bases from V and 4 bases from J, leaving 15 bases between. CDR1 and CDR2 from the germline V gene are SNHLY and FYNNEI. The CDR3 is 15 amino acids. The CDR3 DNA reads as TGTGCCAGCAGTCGGACTAGGGACATTTACAATGAGCAGTTCTTC. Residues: CASSRTRDIYNEQFF.

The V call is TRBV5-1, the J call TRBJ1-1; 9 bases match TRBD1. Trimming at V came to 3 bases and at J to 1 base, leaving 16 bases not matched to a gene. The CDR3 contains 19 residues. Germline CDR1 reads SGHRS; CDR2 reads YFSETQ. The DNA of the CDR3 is TGCGCCAGCAGCTCCGCTCCTTGGTTGACAGGGGGTAAGAACACTGAAGCTTTCTTT. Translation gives CASSSAPWLTGGKNTEAFF.

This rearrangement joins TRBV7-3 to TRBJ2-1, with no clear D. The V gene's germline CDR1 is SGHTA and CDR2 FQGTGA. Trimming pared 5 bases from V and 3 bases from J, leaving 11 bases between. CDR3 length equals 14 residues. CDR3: CASSEANLYNEQFF. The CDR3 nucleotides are TGTGCCAGCAGCGAAGCCAACCTCTACAATGAGCAGTTCTTC. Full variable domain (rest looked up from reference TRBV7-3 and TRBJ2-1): GAGVSQTPSNKVTEKGKYVELRCDPISGHTALYWYRQSLGQGPEFLIYFQGTGAADDSGLPNDRFFAVRPEGSVSTLKIQRTERGDSAVYLCASSEANLYNEQFFGPGTRLTVL.

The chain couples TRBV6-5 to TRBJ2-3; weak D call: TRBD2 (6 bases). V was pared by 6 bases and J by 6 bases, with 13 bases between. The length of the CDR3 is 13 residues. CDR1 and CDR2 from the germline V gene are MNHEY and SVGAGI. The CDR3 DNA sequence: TGTGCCAGCAGCGGGAGTACGGGGGATACGCAGTATTTT. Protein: CASSGSTGDTQYF.